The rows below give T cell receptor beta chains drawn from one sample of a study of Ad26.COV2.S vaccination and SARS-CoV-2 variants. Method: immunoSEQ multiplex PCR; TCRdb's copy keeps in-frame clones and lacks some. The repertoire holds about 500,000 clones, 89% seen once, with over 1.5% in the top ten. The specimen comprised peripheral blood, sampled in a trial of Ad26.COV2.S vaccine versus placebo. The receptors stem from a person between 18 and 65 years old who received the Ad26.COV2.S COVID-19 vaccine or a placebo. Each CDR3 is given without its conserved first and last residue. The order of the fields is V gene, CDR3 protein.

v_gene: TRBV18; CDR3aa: ASSPQTDNYGYT
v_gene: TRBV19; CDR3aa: ASSMIGLEQF
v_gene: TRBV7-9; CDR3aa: ASSFTGTDYEQY
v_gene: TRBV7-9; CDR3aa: ASSVHRAEANYGYT
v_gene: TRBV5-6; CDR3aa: ASSLGGLSFQETQY
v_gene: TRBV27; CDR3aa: ASSLDSQRRVGGYT
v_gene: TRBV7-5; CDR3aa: ARSPSPKGQIYEQY
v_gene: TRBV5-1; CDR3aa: ASSLGVGSVDTIY
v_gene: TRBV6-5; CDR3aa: ASGPNQPQH
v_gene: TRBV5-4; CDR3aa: ASSPEQGTKANYGYT
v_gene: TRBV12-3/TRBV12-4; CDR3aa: ASSFDRPQKQF
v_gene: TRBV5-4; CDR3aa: ASSPRTGLMAF
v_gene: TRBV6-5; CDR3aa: ASSHQGGSYEQY
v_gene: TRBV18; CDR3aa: ASSPWTEDEKLF
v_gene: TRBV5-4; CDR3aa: ASSRAYGNTIY
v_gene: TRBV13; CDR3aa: ASSSPGLAGGKETQY
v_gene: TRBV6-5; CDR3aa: ARPDTDRGYT
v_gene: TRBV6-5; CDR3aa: ASRIGGSGANVLT
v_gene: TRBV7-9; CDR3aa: ASSLKGLTSASSYNEQF
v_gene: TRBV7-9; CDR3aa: ASSLPGQGSYNSPLH
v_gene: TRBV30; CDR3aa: AWSETPLIQETQY
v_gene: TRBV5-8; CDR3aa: ASSLRQRNQPQH
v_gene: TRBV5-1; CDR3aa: ASSLNNGREAF
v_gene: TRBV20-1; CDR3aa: SARNTEAF
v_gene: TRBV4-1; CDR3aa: ASSPGQGPTNEKLF
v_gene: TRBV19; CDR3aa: ASSFRGTGELF
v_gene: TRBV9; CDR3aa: ASSASTGLAYGYT
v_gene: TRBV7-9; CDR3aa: ASSQPGGHEQY
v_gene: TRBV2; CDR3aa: ASSLISGANVLT
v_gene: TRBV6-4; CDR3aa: ASSVPDRGDGSPLH
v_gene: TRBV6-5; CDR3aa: ATSWTSNTGELF
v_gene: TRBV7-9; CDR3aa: ASSKPLQGAIDYGYT
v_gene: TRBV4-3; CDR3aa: ASSQDDRPYGYT
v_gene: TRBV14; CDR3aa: ASSPFPTDEQY
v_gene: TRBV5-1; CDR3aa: ASSLETGAPQH
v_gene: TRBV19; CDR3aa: ASSIDRGVLGNEQF
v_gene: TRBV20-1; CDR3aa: SASNRGGYGYT
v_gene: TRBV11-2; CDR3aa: ASSLTGLAGVGRELF
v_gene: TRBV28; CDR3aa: ASSPTHDSYGYT
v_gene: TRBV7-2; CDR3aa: ASSLTGTDRYSPLH
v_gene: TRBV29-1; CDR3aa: SVVFAGSPYEQY
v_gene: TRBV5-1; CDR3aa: ASSFGVANDEQF
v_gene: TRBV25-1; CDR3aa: ASSRAGTYGYT
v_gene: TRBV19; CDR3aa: ASSTTDIAGNTIY
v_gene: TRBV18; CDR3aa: ASSRADSDTQY
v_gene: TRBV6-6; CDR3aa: ASKGQGSTDTQY
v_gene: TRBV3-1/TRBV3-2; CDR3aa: ASSQEVWGAKNIQY
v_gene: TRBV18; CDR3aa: ASSPPSYNEQF
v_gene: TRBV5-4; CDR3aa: ASSLGLAGSPPYEQY
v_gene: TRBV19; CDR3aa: ASSMAGSDTQY
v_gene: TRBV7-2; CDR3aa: ASSFSEGFSGNTIY
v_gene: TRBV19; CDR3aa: ASSMRGTGELF
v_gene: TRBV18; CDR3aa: ASSPPNSLTTGLAHEQY
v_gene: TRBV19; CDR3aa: ASSSQRAGGAYNEQF